The 8 T cell receptor beta chains reported below all come from one sample, sequenced in a study of T cells after yellow fever vaccination. Using its own MiXCR run on the 5' RACE reads, TCRdb lists one record per CDR3 protein. Of more than 45,000 distinct CDR3 sequences listed, 4.5% to 6% are singletons. The specimen comprised PBMCs, either bulk or a sorted T-cell subset (CD4+, CD8+, memory, or dextramer-sorted; not recorded which), sampled on the day of the yellow fever booster vaccination. These receptors were taken from a man between 18 and 29 years old who received the YFV17D yellow fever vaccine.

This clonotype was recorded at least ten times. J is TRBJ2-7 and V is TRBV12-3 or TRBV12-4, with 10 bases matching TRBD1. CDR3 length equals 13 residues. J gave up 8 bases and V 6 bases, and 7 bases lay outside the gene matches. The DNA of the CDR3 is TGTGCCAGCAGCTTACGGGACAGGGGAAAGCAGTACGTC. Protein: CASSLRDRGKQYV.

This clonotype was counted ten times or more. This sequence joins TRBV21-1 and TRBJ2-4; the D call of TRBD1 is as the table states it, not checked on the DNA. TRBV21-1 is an annotated pseudogene. CDR3 length equals 16 residues. The CDR3 DNA reads as TGTGCCAGCAGCGCACCGGGACAGGCCGCCAAAAACATTCAGTACTTC. Translation: CASSAPGQAAKNIQYF.

The chain joins TRBV6-5 to TRBJ1-5; D is unclear. Trimming cost V 3 bases and J 7 bases, with 10 bases left between them. Germline V gene data show CDR1 as MNHEY and CDR2 as SVGAGI. This CDR3 has 13 amino acids. CDR3 sequence: CASSYSVEQPQHF. CDR3 DNA: TGTGCCAGCAGTTATTCGGTGGAGCAGCCCCAGCATTTT.

V gene TRBV4-2 combines with J gene TRBJ1-1; TRBD1 is a possible D gene (5 bases). The CDR3 is 16 amino acids. CDR1 LGHNA and CDR2 YNFKEQ come from the germline V gene. Trimming left V 0 bases short and J 4 bases short, with 15 bases between. CDR3 nucleotides: TGTGCCAGCAGCCAAGATCTTTTGGGGGTCGGCACTGAAGCTTTCTTT. This sequence encodes CASSQDLLGVGTEAFF.

As for this clonotype: A read error may explain this, as a much larger clone is one base away. The V and J genes are TRBV28 and TRBJ2-7; D is possibly TRBD1 (5 bases). The germline gives CDR1 MDHEN, CDR2 SYDVKM. The length of the CDR3 is 12 residues. V lost 11 bases and J lost 4, with 15 bases in between. The CDR3 protein is CACSRQGYEQYF. The CDR3 DNA reads as TGTGCCTGTTCTCGGCAGGGATACGAGCAGTACTTC. The full variable domain, rest sourced from reference TRBV28 and TRBJ2-7, is DVKVTQSSRYLVKRTGEKVFLECVQDMDHENMFWYRQDPGLGLRLIYFSYDVKMKEKGDIPEGYSVSREKKERFSLILESASTNQTSMYLCACSRQGYEQYFGPGTRLTVT.

This clonotype was recorded at least ten times. This sequence joins TRBV5-1 and TRBJ2-7; 8 bases map to TRBD1. Germline CDR1 and CDR2: SGHRS and YFSETQ. V lost 0 bases to trimming and J lost 0 bases; unmatched junction nucleotides: 2. The CDR3 loop spans 15 amino acids. The DNA of the CDR3 is TGCGCCAGCAGCTTGGCCAGGGGGCTCTCCTACGAGCAGTACTTC. This translates into CASSLARGLSYEQYF.

This chain joins TRBV4-1 and TRBJ1-6; 9 bases fit TRBD1. The germline V gene encodes CDR1 MGHRA and CDR2 YSYEKL. The length of the CDR3 is 15 residues. V lost 1 base to trimming and J lost 8 bases; unmatched junction nucleotides: 3. The CDR3 reads CASSQVGQGYSPLHF. CDR3 sequence (DNA): TGCGCCAGCAGCCAAGTGGGACAGGGTTATTCACCCCTCCACTTT.

The rearrangement joins TRBV20-1 to TRBJ2-5; D is unclear. Between the trimmed V and J ends, which lost 0 bases and 3 bases, there was a span of 14 bases. CDR3 size: 15 residues. The germline V gene has CDR1 DFQATT and CDR2 SNEGSKA (reference sequence). CDR3 DNA sequence: TGCAGTGCTAGAGATCTGAGGCAGGCCGAAGAGACCCAGTACTTC. Its protein is CSARDLRQAEETQYF.